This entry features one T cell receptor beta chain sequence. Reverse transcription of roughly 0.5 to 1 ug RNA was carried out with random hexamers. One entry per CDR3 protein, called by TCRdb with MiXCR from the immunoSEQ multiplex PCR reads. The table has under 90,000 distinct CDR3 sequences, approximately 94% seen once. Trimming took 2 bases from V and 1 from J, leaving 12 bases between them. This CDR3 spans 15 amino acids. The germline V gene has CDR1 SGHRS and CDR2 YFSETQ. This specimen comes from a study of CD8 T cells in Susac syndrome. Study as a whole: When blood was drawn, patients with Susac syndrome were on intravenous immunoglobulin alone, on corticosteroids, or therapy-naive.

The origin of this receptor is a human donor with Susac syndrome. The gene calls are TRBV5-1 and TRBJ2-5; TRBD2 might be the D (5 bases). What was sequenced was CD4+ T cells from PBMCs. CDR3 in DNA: TGCGCCAGCAGCTTCGGAAGCGGTGGCCAAGAGACCCAGTACTTC. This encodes CASSFGSGGQETQYF.